Listed below are T cell receptor beta chains from one sample, sequenced in a study of shared clonotypes between healthy human individuals. The table came from immunoSEQ multiplex PCR; TCRdb's copy has only in-frame clones and leaves some out. The sample has 400,000 to 500,000 clones, around 80% seen once. Sequenced material: PBMCs. The receptors were gathered from a woman aged 40 to 49 in good health. Some clones in this sample may be carry-over from other donors' samples. Each CDR3 is given with its conserved first and last residue. The order of the fields is V gene, clone size, D gene, J gene, CDR3 DNA, CDR3 protein. D genes are given only for firm matches. Size is omitted from some rows. Given values are once, few, many or a class for expanded clones.

TRBV6-5	many	TRBD2	TRBJ2-3	TGTGCCAGCAGGTGGACTAGCGGGAGGACAGATACGCAGTATTTT	CASRWTSGRTDTQYF
TRBV6-1	NA	TRBD1	TRBJ1-5	TGTGCCAGCAGTGAAGCACAGGGGGCGAGTCAGCCCCAGCATTTT	CASSEAQGASQPQHF
TRBV10-3	NA	TRBD2	TRBJ2-2	TGTGCCATCAGTGGTACTAGCGGGACGGGCGGGGAGCTGTTTTTT	CAISGTSGTGGELFF
TRBV5-6	NA	NA	TRBJ2-1	TGTGCCAGCATCGGAGGGGTCGAGCAGTTCTTC	CASIGGVEQFF
TRBV18	NA	TRBD2	TRBJ2-3	TGTGCCAGCTCACCCTTGTTAGCGGGAGTCACAGATACGCAGTATTTT	CASSPLLAGVTDTQYF
TRBV2	few	TRBD2	TRBJ2-7	TGTGTAAGCGGGAGACTCTACGAGCAGTACTTC	CVSGRLYEQYF
TRBV18	NA	NA	TRBJ2-3	TGTGCCAGCTCACCGCAAGCCTCGGGGCGGAGAGATACGCAGTATTTT	CASSPQASGRRDTQYF
TRBV6-5	NA	TRBD1	TRBJ1-2	TGTGCCAGCAGGGGACAGGGAGGCCTCGGCTACACCTTC	CASRGQGGLGYTF
TRBV7-2	many	NA	TRBJ1-1	TGTGCCAGCAGCTTTGACTACAGTGAAGCTTTCTTT	CASSFDYSEAFF
TRBV7-2	NA	NA	TRBJ2-3	TGTGCCAGCAGCGAGCAGGGGAGGTCAGATACGCAGTATTTT	CASSEQGRSDTQYF
TRBV18	many	NA	TRBJ2-7	TGTGCCAGCTCACCATGGATTCCTAGCGCCAACGAGCAGTACTTC	CASSPWIPSANEQYF
TRBV7-9	NA	NA	TRBJ2-7	TGTGCCAGCAGCCGAATCCAGTTTAGGGAGCAGTACTTC	CASSRIQFREQYF
TRBV2	NA	NA	TRBJ2-7	TGTGCCAGCAGTGAGGACACCCCGGGCCGGCAGTACTTC	CASSEDTPGRQYF
TRBV11-2	NA	TRBD1	TRBJ2-1	TGTGCCAGCAGCCCCCGGACAGGCTCCTTCCATGAGCAGTTCTTC	CASSPRTGSFHEQFF
TRBV7-9	NA	TRBD2	TRBJ2-1	TGTGCCAGCAGCCCGCTAGCGGGCTCCTACAATGAGCAGTTCTTC	CASSPLAGSYNEQFF
TRBV19	NA	TRBD1	TRBJ1-2	TGTGCCAGTACCCCGAATTATTGGGGACAGCTACTTGGCTACACCTTC	CASTPNYWGQLLGYTF
TRBV14	medium-sized	NA	TRBJ1-5	TGTGCCAGCAGCCTTGACATGGATAGCAATCAGCCCCAGCATTTT	CASSLDMDSNQPQHF
TRBV7-9	NA	NA	TRBJ1-2	TGTGCCAGCAGGGACGCGGTACTCTATGGCTACACCTTC	CASRDAVLYGYTF
TRBV25-1	NA	TRBD2	TRBJ2-7	TGTGCCAGCAGTGGGGCGAGCGGGAGGTACACCTACGAGCAGTACTTC	CASSGASGRYTYEQYF
TRBV6-1	NA	TRBD2	TRBJ2-2	TGTGCCAGCGGAGCGGGACCCGGTTTTCCCGGGGAGCTGTTTTTT	CASGAGPGFPGELFF
TRBV4-2	NA	TRBD1	TRBJ1-2	TGTGCCAGCAGCCCCGACAGGGCGGGCTATGGCTACACCTTC	CASSPDRAGYGYTF
TRBV27	NA	TRBD1	TRBJ1-2	TGTGCCAGCAGTCCGGGACAGGGAACACATGGCTACACCTTC	CASSPGQGTHGYTF
TRBV28	NA	TRBD1	TRBJ2-3	TGTGCCAGCAGAGATACGACAGGGACGATCACAGATACGCAGTATTTT	CASRDTTGTITDTQYF
TRBV2	few	TRBD2	TRBJ2-7	TGTGCCAGCAGGTTTAGCGGGAGGCCCAACTACGAGCAGTACTTC	CASRFSGRPNYEQYF
TRBV5-1	NA	NA	TRBJ1-1	TGCGCCAGCAGCTTGGGTCCCCCGACGTCTGAAGCTTTCTTT	CASSLGPPTSEAFF
TRBV5-6	NA	NA	TRBJ2-7	TGTGCCAGCAGCCGAGCCGGGAGATCCTACGAGCAGTACTTC	CASSRAGRSYEQYF
TRBV7-2	NA	TRBD2	TRBJ2-7	TGTGCCAGCAGCCGACTAAGCGGGAGTTACGAGCAGTACTTC	CASSRLSGSYEQYF
TRBV25-1	NA	NA	TRBJ2-5	TGTGCCAGCAGTGACTTGGGACGAGGGCGGGAAGAGACCCAGTACTTC	CASSDLGRGREETQYF
TRBV18	NA	NA	TRBJ2-3	TGTGCCAGCTCACCAGCAGGGGTCGAAACAGATACGCAGTATTTT	CASSPAGVETDTQYF
TRBV19	once	NA	TRBJ1-4	TGTGCCAGTAGTCCCCGGTCAGGGCTAGCGACAACTAATGAAAAACTGTTTTTT	CASSPRSGLATTNEKLFF
TRBV6-5	NA	NA	TRBJ2-2	TGTGCCAGCAGTTACTCGTGGGGCGCGGGGCCCGGGGAGCTGTTTTTT	CASSYSWGAGPGELFF
TRBV2	NA	NA	TRBJ2-3	TGTGCCAGCAGTGAATACCTGTGGGTTGGGAACACAGATACGCAGTATTTT	CASSEYLWVGNTDTQYF
TRBV19	NA	NA	TRBJ2-5	TGTGCCAGTAGCCCTCCACAGGACCAAGAGACCCAGTACTTC	CASSPPQDQETQYF